This TCR beta chain stems from a study of beta chain features in type 1 diabetes. Study details: Cells sorted and examined across all samples totaled 85 million to 130 million. Study conclusions and caveats: Shorter TCRB CDR3s, moderately but significantly so, were found in Type 1 diabetes patients in all four CD4+ subsets. Overrepresentation of cells with high TCR expression could result from cDNA sequencing. It was among patients, rather than healthy donors, that naive, central memory and Treg TCRB repertoires appeared more similar.

The study reverse transcribed the entire isolated RNA, so it sequenced expressed TCRB transcripts. The repertoire was sequenced with immunoSEQ multiplex PCR; TCRdb's copy has only in-frame clones and lacks some. The sample holds under 400,000 clones, 14% seen once. The CDR3 is 13 amino acids. CDR1 and CDR2 (germline): SGHTA, FQGNSA. The V and J ends lost 6 bases and 9 bases, in that order; junction bases with no gene match: 11. This clone was seen only a few times. What it binds is not known. The chain couples TRBV7-2 to TRBJ2-7, with TRBD1 matching over 7 bases. The TCR was taken from a young man in good health. Sequencing was done on a sample of central memory CD4+ T cells from blood. As DNA, the CDR3 is TGTGCCAGCAGGAAGACAGGGACGGATGTGCAGTACTTC. Translating gives CASRKTGTDVQYF.